This T cell receptor (beta chain) was observed in a study of blood T cell repertoires in COVID-19. Study in general: From the United States, Italy and Spain came samples of acute and convalescent COVID-19. PBMCs, B-cell-depleted T cells, or T cells were the source of the cDNA or gDNA that made up the material.

This CDR3 comprises 15 residues. Measured with immunoSEQ multiplex PCR; TCRdb has only the in-frame clones, and not every one. The top ten clones hold roughly 1.6% of a sample with more than 250,000 clones, about 82% of them seen once. The rearrangement joins TRBV21-1 to TRBJ2-7; the DNA was not used to check the table's D call, TRBD2. TRBV21-1 is deemed a pseudogene. Source material: peripheral blood. The sequence was obtained from a woman in her 50s with acute or convalescent COVID-19. The CDR3 here is CASSKAVRPSYEQYF. CDR3 in DNA: TGTGCCAGCAGCAAAGCCGTGCGCCCCTCCTACGAGCAGTACTTC.